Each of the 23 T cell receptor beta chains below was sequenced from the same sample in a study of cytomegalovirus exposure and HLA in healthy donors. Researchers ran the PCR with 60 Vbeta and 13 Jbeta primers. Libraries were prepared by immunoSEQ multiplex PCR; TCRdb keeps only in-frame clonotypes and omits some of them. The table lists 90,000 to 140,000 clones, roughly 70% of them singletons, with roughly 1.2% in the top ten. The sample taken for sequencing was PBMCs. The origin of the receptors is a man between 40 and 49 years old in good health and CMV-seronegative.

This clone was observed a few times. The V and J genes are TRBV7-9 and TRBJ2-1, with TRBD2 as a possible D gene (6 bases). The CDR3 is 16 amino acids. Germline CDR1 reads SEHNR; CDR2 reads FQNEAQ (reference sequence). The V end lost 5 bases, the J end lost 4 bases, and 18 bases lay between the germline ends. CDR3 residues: CASSPRTEGRYNEQFF. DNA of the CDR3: TGTGCCAGCAGCCCCCGGACGGAGGGCCGGTACAATGAGCAGTTCTTC.

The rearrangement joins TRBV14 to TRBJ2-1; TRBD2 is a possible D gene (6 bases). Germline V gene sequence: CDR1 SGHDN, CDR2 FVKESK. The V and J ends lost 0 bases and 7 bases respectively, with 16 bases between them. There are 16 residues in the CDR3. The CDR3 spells CASSQDLGEVRNEQFF. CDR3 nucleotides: TGTGCCAGCAGCCAAGATCTAGGGGAGGTGCGAAATGAGCAGTTCTTC.

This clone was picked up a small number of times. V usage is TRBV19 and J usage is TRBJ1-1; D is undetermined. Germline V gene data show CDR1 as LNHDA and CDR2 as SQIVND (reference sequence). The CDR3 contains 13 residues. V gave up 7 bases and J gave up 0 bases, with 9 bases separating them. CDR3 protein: CASTPYMNTEAFF. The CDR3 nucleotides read TGTGCCAGTACCCCATACATGAACACTGAAGCTTTCTTT.

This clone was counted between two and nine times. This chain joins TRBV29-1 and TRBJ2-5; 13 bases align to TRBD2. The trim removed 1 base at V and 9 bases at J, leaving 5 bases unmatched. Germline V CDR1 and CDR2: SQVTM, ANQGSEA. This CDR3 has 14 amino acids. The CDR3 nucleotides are TGCAGCGTTGAAGGGACTAGCGGGAGAAACGCCCAGTACTTC. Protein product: CSVEGTSGRNAQYF.

The CDR3 loop reads CASRKEPGEEKLFF. In DNA, the CDR3 is TGTGCCAGCAGAAAGGAGCCGGGAGAAGAAAAACTGTTTTTT. The V and J genes are TRBV11-3 and TRBJ1-4, with D uncertain. This CDR3 region has 14 residues. Germline V gene data show CDR1 as SGHNT and CDR2 as YENEEA. Trimming removed 6 bases at V and 8 bases at J, with 16 bases between.

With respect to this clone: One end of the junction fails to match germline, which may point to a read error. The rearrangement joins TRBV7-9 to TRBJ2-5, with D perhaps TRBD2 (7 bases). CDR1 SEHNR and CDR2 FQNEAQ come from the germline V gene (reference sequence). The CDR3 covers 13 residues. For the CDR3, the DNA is TGTGCCAGCAACTTAGGGGGGGGAGAGACCCAGTACTTC. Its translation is CASNLGGGETQYF. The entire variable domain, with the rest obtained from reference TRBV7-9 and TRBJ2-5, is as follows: DTGVSQNPRHKITKRGQNVTFRCDPISEHNRLYWYRQTLGQGPEFLTYFQNEAQLEKSRLLSDRFSAERPKGSFSTLEIQRTEQGDSAMYLCASNLGGGETQYFGPGTRLLVL.

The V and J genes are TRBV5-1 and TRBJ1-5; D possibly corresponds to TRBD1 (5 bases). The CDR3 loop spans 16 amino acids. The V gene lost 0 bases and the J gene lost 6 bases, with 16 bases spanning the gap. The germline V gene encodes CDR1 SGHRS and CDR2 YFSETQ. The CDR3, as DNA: TGCGCCAGCAGCTTGGAAGGGTCAGGGCTTGGTCAGCCCCAGCATTTT. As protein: CASSLEGSGLGQPQHF.

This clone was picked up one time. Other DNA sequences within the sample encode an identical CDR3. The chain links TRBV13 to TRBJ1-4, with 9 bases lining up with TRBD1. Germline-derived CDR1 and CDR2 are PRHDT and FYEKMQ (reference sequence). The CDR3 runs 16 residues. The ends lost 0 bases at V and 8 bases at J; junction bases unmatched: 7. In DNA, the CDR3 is TGTGCCAGCAGCTTAGGTGGACAGGGGCCCCCGGAAAAACTGTTTTTT. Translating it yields CASSLGGQGPPEKLFF. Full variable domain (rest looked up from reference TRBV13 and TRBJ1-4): AAGVIQSPRHLIKEKRETATLKCYPIPRHDTVYWYQQGPGQDPQFLISFYEKMQSDKGSIPDRFSAQQFSDYHSELNMSSLELGDSALYFCASSLGGQGPPEKLFFGSGTQLSVL.

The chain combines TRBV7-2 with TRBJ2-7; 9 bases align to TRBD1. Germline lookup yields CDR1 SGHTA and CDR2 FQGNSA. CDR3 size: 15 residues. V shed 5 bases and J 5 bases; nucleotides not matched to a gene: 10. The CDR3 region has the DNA TGTGCCAGCAGCCCTCGGACAGGGGCGACAGACGAGCAGTACTTC. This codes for CASSPRTGATDEQYF.

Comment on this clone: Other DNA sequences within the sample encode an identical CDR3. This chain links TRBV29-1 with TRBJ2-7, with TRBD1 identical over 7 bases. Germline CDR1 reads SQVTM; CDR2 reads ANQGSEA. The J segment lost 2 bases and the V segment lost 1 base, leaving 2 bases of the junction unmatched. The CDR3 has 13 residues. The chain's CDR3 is CSVEVQGAYEQYF. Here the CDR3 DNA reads TGCAGCGTTGAAGTTCAGGGGGCCTACGAGCAGTACTTC.

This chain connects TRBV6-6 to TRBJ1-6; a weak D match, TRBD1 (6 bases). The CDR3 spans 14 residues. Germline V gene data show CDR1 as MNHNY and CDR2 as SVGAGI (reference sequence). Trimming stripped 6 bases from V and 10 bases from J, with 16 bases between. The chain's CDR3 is CASSRTSDSSPLHF. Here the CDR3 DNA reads TGTGCCAGCAGCCGTACCTCGGACAGCTCACCCCTCCACTTT.

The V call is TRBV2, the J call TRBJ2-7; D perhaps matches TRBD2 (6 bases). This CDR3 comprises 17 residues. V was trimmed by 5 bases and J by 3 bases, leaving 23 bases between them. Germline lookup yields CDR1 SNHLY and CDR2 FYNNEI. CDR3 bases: TGTGCCAGCAGTATCGATCAGGCGTCAGGGACTCTCTACGAGCAGTACTTC. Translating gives CASSIDQASGTLYEQYF.

CDR3 region: CASSATSGRTETQYF. CDR3 DNA: TGTGCCAGCAGCGCGACTAGCGGGAGGACGGAGACCCAGTACTTC. J is TRBJ2-5 and V is TRBV9, with TRBD2 identical over 13 bases. The CDR3 runs to 15 residues. Germline trimming cut 3 bases from V and 5 bases from J; bases unmatched to any gene: 4. Germline V CDR1 and CDR2: SGDLS, YYNGEE. Filled out from reference TRBV9 and TRBJ2-5, the complete variable domain reads DSGVTQTPKHLITATGQRVTLRCSPRSGDLSVYWYQQSLDQGLQFLIQYYNGEERAKGNILERFSAQQFPDLHSELNLSSLELGDSALYFCASSATSGRTETQYFGPGTRLLVL.

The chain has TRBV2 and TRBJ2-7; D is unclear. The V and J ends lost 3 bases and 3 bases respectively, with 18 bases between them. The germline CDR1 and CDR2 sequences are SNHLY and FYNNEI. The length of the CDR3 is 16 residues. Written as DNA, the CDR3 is TGTGCCAGCAGTGACCCCTCAGCGCTGATACACTACGAGCAGTACTTC. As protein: CASSDPSALIHYEQYF.

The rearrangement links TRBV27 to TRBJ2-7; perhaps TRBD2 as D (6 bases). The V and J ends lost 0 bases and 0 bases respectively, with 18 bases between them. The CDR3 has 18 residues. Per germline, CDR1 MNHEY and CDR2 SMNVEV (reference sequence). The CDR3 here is CASSLSRCGNKVSYEQYF. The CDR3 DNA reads TGTGCCAGCAGTTTATCGAGATGCGGGAACAAGGTCTCCTACGAGCAGTACTTC.

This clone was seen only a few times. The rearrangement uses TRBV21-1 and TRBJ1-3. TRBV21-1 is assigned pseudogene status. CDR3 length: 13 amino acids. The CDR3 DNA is TGTGCCAGCAGCAAAGCCGGCGGCAACACCATATATTTT. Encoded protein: CASSKAGGNTIYF.

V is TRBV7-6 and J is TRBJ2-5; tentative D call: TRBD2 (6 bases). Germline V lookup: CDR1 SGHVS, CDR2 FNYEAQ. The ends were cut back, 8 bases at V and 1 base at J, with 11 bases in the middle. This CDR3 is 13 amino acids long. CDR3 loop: CASLRDSQETQYF. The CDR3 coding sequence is TGTGCCAGCTTGAGGGACTCCCAAGAGACCCAGTACTTC.

The CDR3 DNA reads TGTGCCAGCAGTTACTCGGCAGCGTCCGATCAGCCCCAGCATTTT. Translation: CASSYSAASDQPQHF. The chain uses TRBV6-6 and TRBJ1-5; D is undetermined. The germline CDR1 and CDR2 sequences are MNHNY and SVGAGI (reference sequence). The germline V and J ends were trimmed by 0 bases and 5 bases, with 11 bases remaining between them. The CDR3 is made up of 15 amino acids.

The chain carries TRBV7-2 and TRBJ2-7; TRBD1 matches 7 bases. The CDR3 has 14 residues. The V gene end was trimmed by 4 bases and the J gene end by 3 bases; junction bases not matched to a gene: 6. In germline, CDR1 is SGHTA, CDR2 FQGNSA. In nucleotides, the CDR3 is TGTGCCAGCAGCTCACCACAGGGGTTCTACGAGCAGTACTTC. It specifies CASSSPQGFYEQYF.

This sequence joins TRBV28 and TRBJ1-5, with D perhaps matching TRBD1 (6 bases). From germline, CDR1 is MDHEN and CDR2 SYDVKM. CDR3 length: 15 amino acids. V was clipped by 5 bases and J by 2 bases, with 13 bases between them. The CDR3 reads CASSLTGRGNQPQHF. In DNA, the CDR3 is TGTGCCAGCAGTCTAACAGGGAGGGGCAATCAGCCCCAGCATTTT.

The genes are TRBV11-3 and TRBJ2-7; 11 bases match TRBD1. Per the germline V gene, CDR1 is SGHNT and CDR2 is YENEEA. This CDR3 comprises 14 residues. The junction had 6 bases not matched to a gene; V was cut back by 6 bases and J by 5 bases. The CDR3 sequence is CASRRGTGGHEQYF. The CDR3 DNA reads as TGTGCCAGCAGACGGGGGACAGGGGGACACGAGCAGTACTTC.

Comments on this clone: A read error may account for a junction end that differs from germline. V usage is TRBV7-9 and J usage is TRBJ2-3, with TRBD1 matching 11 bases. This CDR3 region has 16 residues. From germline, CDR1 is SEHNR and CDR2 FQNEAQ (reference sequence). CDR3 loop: CSSSTPGQGVTDTQYF. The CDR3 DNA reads TGTTCCAGCAGCACTCCGGGACAGGGGGTGACAGATACGCAGTATTTT.

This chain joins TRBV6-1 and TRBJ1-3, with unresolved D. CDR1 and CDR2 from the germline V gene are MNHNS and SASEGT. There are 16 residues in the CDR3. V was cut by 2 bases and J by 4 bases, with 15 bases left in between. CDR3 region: CASSEYLSPGGNTIYF. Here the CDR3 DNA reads TGTGCCAGCAGTGAATACTTGTCACCGGGAGGAAACACCATATATTTT.